This T cell receptor (beta chain) derives from a study of blood T cells in healthy people across ages. The CDR3 has 12 amino acids. Trimming cost V 5 bases and J 6 bases, with 10 bases left between them. Germline V gives CDR1 SEHNR, CDR2 FQNEAQ (reference sequence). A sample-barcoded 5' primer and a J-beta primer mix were used in a second PCR of roughly 7 to 11 cycles. TCRdb called the 5' RACE reads again in MiXCR, with one record for every CDR3 protein. The repertoire holds some 1 million distinct CDR3 sequences, over 35% seen once, with 15% to 20% in the top ten. This clonotype was observed a handful of times.

This sequence was found in a woman aged 55 to 70 in good health. Sequencing input: blood. The chain is built from TRBV7-9 and TRBJ1-1; D is undetermined. CDR3 residues: CASSKFDSEAFF. DNA of the CDR3: TGTGCCAGCAGCAAATTCGACTCTGAAGCTTTCTTT.